This T cell receptor (beta chain) comes out of a study of cytomegalovirus exposure and HLA in healthy donors (TCRdb year 2017). About the study as a whole: According to a later analysis, the 120 or so validation repertoires were produced on the same platform as the 666 repertoires of the first cohort. The aim of the study was to test whether cataloging public T cell receptors could identify signatures of past pathogen exposure. In addition to the first cohort of about 650 subjects, a separate validation cohort of around 110 different subjects was used. To predict cytomegalovirus infection status, the study combined high-throughput TCR immunosequencing, statistical association of individual TCRs with disease status, and machine learning.

The library came from the immunoSEQ multiplex PCR assay. Per the original workflow: A statistical classification framework was built for diagnosing cytomegalovirus status from the catalog of TCR beta chain sequences. TCRdb carries this immuneACCESS record with in-frame sequences only. Its versions omit some clonotypes, under half of them owing to an unresolved V gene in the studies checked, with the rest unexplained. From that table come the V and J calls and clone size; the DNA was used to work out D and trimming. Recorded for this sample are 120,000 or so clones; 85% to 90% of them occurred a single time. The ten largest clonotypes hold 1% to 1.4% of the sample. Results the study describes overall, beyond this receptor: Of the cluster scores, roughly 95% were above 0 in a later analysis, which found that TCRs clustered in the first cohort also tended to co-occur in the roughly 130 validation repertoires. A later analysis had no HLA typing for the validation cohort, so co-occurrence there was scored across all 130 or so repertoires. The authors suggested that the approach could potentially be extended to other disease states and immunological phenotypes. A few of the identified cytomegalovirus-associated TCR beta chains were confirmed in vitro to be specific for cytomegalovirus antigens. In the study, around 160 TCR beta chains were listed as associated with cytomegalovirus. Cytomegalovirus status was reported to be diagnosed by the classifier with high specificity and sensitivity in both the original and validation cohorts. While some public TCRs were present in many individuals, most TCR sequences turned up only very rarely across donors.

Spanning cysteine to phenylalanine, the CDR3 consists of 15 amino acids. Only the CDR3 DNA is retained, 45 bases long and in frame from the first base. Sequences KGHSH (CDR1) and LQKENI (CDR2) are obtained from the germline V gene. Here V drops 1 base and J drops 3 bases, and the junction holds 3 bases not matched to any gene. Turning to this clone: Its antigen is still unknown. Base qualities are not at hand, and no much larger clone is one base apart.

Donors formed part of the validation cohort, which comprised over a hundred subjects and was distinct from the first cohort of 670 or so subjects. Source material: PBMCs. The sequence came from a woman aged 18 to 35 in good health and CMV-seronegative. The chain couples TRBV18 to TRBJ1-1, with 9 middle bases fitting TRBD1. The DNA is TGTGCCAGCTCACCACGGACAGGGGTGGACACTGAAGCTTTCTTT. This is translated as CASSPRTGVDTEAFF.